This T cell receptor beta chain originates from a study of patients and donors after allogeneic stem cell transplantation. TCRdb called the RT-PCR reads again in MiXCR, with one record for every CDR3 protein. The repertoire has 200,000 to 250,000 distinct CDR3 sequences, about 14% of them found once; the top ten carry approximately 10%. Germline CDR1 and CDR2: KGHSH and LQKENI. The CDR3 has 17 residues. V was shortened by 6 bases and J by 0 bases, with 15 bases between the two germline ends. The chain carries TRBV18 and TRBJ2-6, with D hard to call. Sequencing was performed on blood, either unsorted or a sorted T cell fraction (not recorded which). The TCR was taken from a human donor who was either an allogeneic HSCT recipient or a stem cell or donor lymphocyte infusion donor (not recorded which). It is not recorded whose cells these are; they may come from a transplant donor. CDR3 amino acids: CASSKRFVDSGANVLTF. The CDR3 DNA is TGTGCCAGCTCGAAACGGTTCGTAGACTCTGGGGCCAACGTCCTGACTTTC.